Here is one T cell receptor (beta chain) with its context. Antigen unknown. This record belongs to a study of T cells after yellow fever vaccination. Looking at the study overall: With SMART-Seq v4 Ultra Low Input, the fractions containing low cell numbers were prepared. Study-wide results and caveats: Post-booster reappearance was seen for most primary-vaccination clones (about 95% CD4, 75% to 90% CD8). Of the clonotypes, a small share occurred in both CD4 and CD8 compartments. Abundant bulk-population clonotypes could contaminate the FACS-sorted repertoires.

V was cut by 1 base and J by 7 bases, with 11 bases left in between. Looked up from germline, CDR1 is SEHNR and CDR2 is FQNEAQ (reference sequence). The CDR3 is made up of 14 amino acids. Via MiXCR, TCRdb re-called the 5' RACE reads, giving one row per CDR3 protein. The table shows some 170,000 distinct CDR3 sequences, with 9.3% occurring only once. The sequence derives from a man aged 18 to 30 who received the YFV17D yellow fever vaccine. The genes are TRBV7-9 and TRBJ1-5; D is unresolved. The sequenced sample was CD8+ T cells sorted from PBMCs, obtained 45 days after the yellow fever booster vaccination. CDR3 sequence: CASSLGTSRQPQHF. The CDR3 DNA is TGTGCCAGCAGCTTAGGGACTTCACGGCAGCCCCAGCATTTT.